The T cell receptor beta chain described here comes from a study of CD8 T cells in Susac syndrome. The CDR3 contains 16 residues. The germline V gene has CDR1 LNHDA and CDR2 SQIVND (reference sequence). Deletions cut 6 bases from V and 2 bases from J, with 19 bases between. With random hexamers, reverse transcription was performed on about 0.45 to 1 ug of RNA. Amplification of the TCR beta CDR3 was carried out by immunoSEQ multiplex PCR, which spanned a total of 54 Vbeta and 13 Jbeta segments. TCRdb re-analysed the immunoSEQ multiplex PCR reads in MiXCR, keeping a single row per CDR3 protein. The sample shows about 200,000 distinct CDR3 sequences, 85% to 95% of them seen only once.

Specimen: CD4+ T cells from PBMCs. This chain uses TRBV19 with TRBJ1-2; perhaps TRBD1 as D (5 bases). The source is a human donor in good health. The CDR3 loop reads CASSDRGGNRNYGYTF. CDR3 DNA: TGTGCCAGTAGCGATCGCGGGGGGAATCGGAACTATGGCTACACCTTC.